The entry that follows covers one T cell receptor (beta chain) sequence. Its antigen is unknown. No base qualities exist here, and no much larger clone lies one base off it. These data originate in a study of T cell responses to AZD1222 COVID-19 vaccine (dated by TCRdb to 2020 to 2022). Study-wide context: TCR sequencing was performed for roughly 250 trial participants, of whom approximately 200 were given two doses of AZD1222 and around 26 were given two doses of MenACWY control vaccine. Trial participants were enrolled by age into 18-55, 56-69 and 70-plus year subgroups, with around 140, 26 and 57 TCR-sequenced participants respectively. Broader findings and caveats from the paper: In the small 56-69-year group, the increase in depth fell short of significance, most likely because of low power. No day 14 peak-response samples were available, so repertoires were characterized only after the peak T cell response. Participants were mostly white British and included more females than males, and it was suggested by the authors that clonal diversity may have been underestimated. Epitopes outside the regions mutated in the B.1.351 and B.1.1.7 variants were reportedly recognized by nearly half of the unique spike-specific TCRs. Spike-specific TCR breadth and depth rose significantly after two AZD1222 doses compared with day 0 and with MenACWY recipients. The whole spike protein was spanned by vaccine-associated CD4 TCRs, and dominant responses were seen in regions 160-218 and 743-854. Conclusions about previously exposed vaccinees are limited, since just six AZD1222 recipients were seropositive for SARS-CoV-2 at baseline.

The meaning of the sample's time point label: about 28 days (+/-7) after the second vaccine dose. AZD1222 recipients with second doses at about 4 weeks or about 12 weeks were pooled, because spike-specific TCR depth and breadth did not differ between schedules. Vaccinee samples came from UK trials COV001 and COV002, including a single-blind randomized controlled phase 2/3 trial of AZD1222 (ChAdOx1 nCoV-19) in healthy adults. For TCRbeta chain sequencing, PBMC samples from trial participants were taken at day 0 and at day 28 after the second dose. The CDR3 regions of human TCRbeta chains were analyzed by immunosequencing. The original methods were these. Repertoire TCRs were matched against a reference library of SARS-CoV-2-specific TCRs generated with the MIRA antigen-specificity platform. Breadth meant the fraction of unique TCRs that were SARS-CoV-2-associated, whereas depth meant the fraction of total T cells that were SARS-CoV-2-associated. Using the MIRA data, each spike-specific TCR was assigned both to the spike region to which the TCR was reactive and to a CD4 or CD8 class. Log10-transformed breadth and depth values were compared by one-way ANOVA with Sidak's multiple comparisons tests. Imported from immuneACCESS, the table was reduced by TCRdb to in-frame sequences with V and J called. These copies leave out some clones; in studies compared against another copy, an unresolved V gene accounts for under half, and the cause of the remainder is not known. The DNA gave D and trimming, while V, J and clone size come from that table. Present in this sample are roughly 150,000 clones, over 80% of which were seen just once. The ten largest clonotypes hold about 4% of the sample.

The sample in question was peripheral blood, obtained 28 days after the second AZD1222 dose. The clonotype originates from an adult who received the AZD1222 COVID-19 vaccine.

The nucleotide sequence reads TGTGCCAGCAGCGTTGACGGACTAGCGGGAGTTAGAAATGAGCAGTTCTTC. Its translation reads: CASSVDGLAGVRNEQFF. This chain joins TRBV9 to TRBJ2-1, with 13 bases aligning to TRBD2. Reading from cysteine to phenylalanine, the CDR3 counts 17 amino acids. The only DNA kept is the CDR3, 51 bases in frame from the first base. V is cut back by 2 bases and J by 7 bases, with 9 bases in the junction unmatched. The germline V gene specifies SGDLS as CDR1 and YYNGEE as CDR2.